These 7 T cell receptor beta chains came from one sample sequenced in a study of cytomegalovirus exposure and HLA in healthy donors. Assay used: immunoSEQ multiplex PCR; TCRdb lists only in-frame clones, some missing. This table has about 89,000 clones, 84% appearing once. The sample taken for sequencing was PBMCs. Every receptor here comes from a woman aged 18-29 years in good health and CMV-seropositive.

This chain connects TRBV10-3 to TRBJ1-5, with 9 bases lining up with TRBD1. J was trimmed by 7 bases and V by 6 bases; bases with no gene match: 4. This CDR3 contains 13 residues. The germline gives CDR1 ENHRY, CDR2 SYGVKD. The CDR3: CAISGQGIQPQHF. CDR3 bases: TGTGCCATCAGCGGACAGGGGATACAGCCCCAGCATTTT.

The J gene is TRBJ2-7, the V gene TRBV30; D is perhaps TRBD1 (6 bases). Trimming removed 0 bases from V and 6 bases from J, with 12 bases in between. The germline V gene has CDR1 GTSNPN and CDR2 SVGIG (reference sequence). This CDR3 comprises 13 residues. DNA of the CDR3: TGTGCCTGGAGTGTAGTCCCAGGGGCCGAGCAGTACTTC. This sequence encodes CAWSVVPGAEQYF.

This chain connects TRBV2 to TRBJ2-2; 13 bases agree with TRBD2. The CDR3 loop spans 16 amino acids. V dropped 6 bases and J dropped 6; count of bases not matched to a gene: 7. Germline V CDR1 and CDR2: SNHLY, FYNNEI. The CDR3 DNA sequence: TGTGCCAGCAGCCCCACTAGCGGGGGGGCGTCCGGGGAGCTGTTTTTT. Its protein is CASSPTSGGASGELFF. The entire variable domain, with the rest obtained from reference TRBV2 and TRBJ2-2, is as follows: EPEVTQTPSHQVTQMGQEVILRCVPISNHLYFYWYRQILGQKVEFLVSFYNNEISEKSEIFDDQFSVERPDGSNFTLKIRSTKLEDSAMYFCASSPTSGGASGELFFGEGSRLTVL.

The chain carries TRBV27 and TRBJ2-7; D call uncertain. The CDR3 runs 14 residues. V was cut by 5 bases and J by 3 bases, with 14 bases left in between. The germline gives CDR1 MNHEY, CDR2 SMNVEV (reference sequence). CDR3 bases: TGTGCCAGCAGTCCATATGGCCAACACTACGAGCAGTACTTC. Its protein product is CASSPYGQHYEQYF.

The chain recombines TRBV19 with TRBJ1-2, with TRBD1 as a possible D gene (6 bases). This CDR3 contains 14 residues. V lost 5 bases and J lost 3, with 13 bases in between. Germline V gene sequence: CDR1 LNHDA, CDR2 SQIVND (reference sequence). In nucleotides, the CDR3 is TGTGCCAGTAGTCTCAGACAGGATTACTATGGCTACACCTTC. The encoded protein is CASSLRQDYYGYTF.

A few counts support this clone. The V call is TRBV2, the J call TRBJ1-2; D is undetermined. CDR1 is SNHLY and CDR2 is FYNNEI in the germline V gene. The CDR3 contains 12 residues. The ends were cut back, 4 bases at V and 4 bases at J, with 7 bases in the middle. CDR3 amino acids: CASSGAVYGYTF. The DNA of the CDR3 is TGTGCCAGCAGTGGGGCAGTCTATGGCTACACCTTC.

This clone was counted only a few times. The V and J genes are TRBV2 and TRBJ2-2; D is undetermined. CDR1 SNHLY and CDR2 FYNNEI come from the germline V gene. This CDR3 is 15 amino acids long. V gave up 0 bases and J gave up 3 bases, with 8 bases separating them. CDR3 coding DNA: TGTGCCAGCAGTGAAGCGCTAGGATACACCGGGGAGCTGTTTTTT. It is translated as CASSEALGYTGELFF.